These 18 T cell receptor beta chains share one sample of origin, sequenced in a study of blood T cell repertoires in COVID-19. Some clones are missing from TCRdb's copy, which holds only in-frame ones; the method was immunoSEQ multiplex PCR. This sample carries approximately 53,000 clones, 83% of them seen once, and the ten largest clones take 15% to 20%. Sequences were obtained from peripheral blood. Receptors originate from a man aged 40-50 years with acute or convalescent COVID-19.

The genes are TRBV15 and TRBJ1-1; D is possibly TRBD1 (5 bases). This CDR3 is built from 15 residues. Looked up from germline, CDR1 is LNHNV and CDR2 is YYDKDF (reference sequence). V gave up 0 bases and J gave up 3 bases, with 11 bases separating them. CDR3 DNA sequence: TGTGCCACCAGCAGAGATTGGGGGGATCACACTGAAGCTTTCTTT. As protein: CATSRDWGDHTEAFF.

This chain joins TRBV19 and TRBJ1-2; no clear D. This CDR3 comprises 13 residues. The germline gives CDR1 LNHDA, CDR2 SQIVND (reference sequence). Trimming left V 7 bases short and J 4 bases short, with 13 bases between. The CDR3 spells CASTDPEIYGYTF. DNA for the CDR3: TGTGCCAGTACCGATCCGGAGATCTATGGCTACACCTTC.

This clone was detected a few times. CDR3 loop: CASRELSNTGELFF. The CDR3 nucleotides are TGCGCCAGCAGGGAGTTAAGCAACACCGGGGAGCTGTTTTTT. The chain couples TRBV5-1 to TRBJ2-2; D not resolved. The germline gives CDR1 SGHRS, CDR2 YFSETQ. This CDR3 is 14 amino acids long. Trimming pared 5 bases from V and 2 bases from J, leaving 10 bases between.

The chain is built from TRBV3-1 (or the pseudogene TRBV3-2) and TRBJ2-5; D may be TRBD1 (5 bases). Germline values: CDR1 LGHDT, CDR2 YNNKEL (reference sequence). This CDR3 has 16 residues. The germline V and J ends were trimmed by 0 bases and 1 base, with 12 bases remaining between them. In DNA, the CDR3 is TGTGCCAGCAGCCAAGAGCTTTCTAGGGGCCAAGAGACCCAGTACTTC. This encodes CASSQELSRGQETQYF.

This clone was seen only once. The CDR3 DNA sequence: TGTGCCAGTAGTATTCGAAGACTGAGCTCTGGAAACACCATATATTTT. Protein: CASSIRRLSSGNTIYF. The chain is built from TRBV19 and TRBJ1-3; D gene ambiguous. The CDR3 covers 16 residues. Trimming pared 3 bases from V and 0 bases from J, leaving 12 bases between. The germline V gene has CDR1 LNHDA and CDR2 SQIVND (reference sequence). The full variable domain, rest sourced from reference TRBV19 and TRBJ1-3, is DGGITQSPKYLFRKEGQNVTLSCEQNLNHDAMYWYRQDPGQGLRLIYYSQIVNDFQKGDIAEGYSVSREKKESFPLTVTSAQKNPTAFYLCASSIRRLSSGNTIYFGEGSWLTVV.

The gene calls are TRBV2 and TRBJ1-4; D remains unclear. V was shortened by 1 base and J by 8 bases, with 11 bases between the two germline ends. This CDR3 comprises 14 residues. Per germline, CDR1 SNHLY and CDR2 FYNNEI. The CDR3 reads CASSEGIGREKLFF. In DNA form, the CDR3 reads TGTGCCAGCAGTGAAGGGATCGGCAGGGAAAAACTGTTTTTT.

The chain joins TRBV19 to TRBJ2-5; 13 nucleotides agree with TRBD2. The CDR3 extends over 18 amino acids. Germline CDR1 is LNHDA and CDR2 is SQIVND (reference sequence). J was trimmed by 4 bases and V by 3 bases; bases with no gene match: 11. Here the CDR3 reads CASSIRLAGGEKLETQYF. CDR3 bases: TGTGCCAGTAGTATTAGACTAGCGGGGGGCGAGAAGTTAGAGACCCAGTACTTC.

The chain recombines TRBV18 with TRBJ2-2; D possibly corresponds to TRBD2 (6 bases). Germline lookup yields CDR1 KGHSH and CDR2 LQKENI. The CDR3 has 14 amino acids. The V and J ends lost 7 bases and 5 bases respectively, with 14 bases between them. CDR3 sequence: CASFTGVRTGELFF. The DNA of the CDR3 is TGTGCCAGCTTTACGGGGGTCCGAACCGGGGAGCTGTTTTTT.

The chain has TRBV6-5 and TRBJ2-5, with TRBD1 as a possible D gene (6 bases). Germline CDR1 is MNHEY and CDR2 is SVGAGI. Trimming stripped 5 bases from V and 3 bases from J, with 13 bases between. CDR3 length equals 14 residues. Written as DNA, the CDR3 is TGTGCCAGCAGTACAGGGTTTCGGGAAGAGACCCAGTACTTC. Translated: CASSTGFREETQYF.

The rearrangement links TRBV3-1 (or the pseudogene TRBV3-2) to TRBJ1-2; D is ambiguous. CDR3 length: 14 residues. The V gene's germline CDR1 is LGHDT and CDR2 YNNKEL (reference sequence). V shed 8 bases and J shed 0 bases, with 13 bases lying between them. The CDR3 DNA follows: TGTGCCAGCGGGTACAGCACCACTAACTATGGCTACACCTTC. This encodes CASGYSTTNYGYTF.

V gene TRBV7-9 combines with J gene TRBJ2-2; the match to TRBD1 covers 9 bases. Germline CDR1 is SEHNR and CDR2 is FQNEAQ (reference sequence). This CDR3 is built from 15 residues. V trimming: 5 bases; J trimming: 3 bases; junction bases outside the gene matches: 4. CDR3 protein: CASSPTGGDTGELFF. The CDR3 bases are TGTGCCAGCAGCCCGACAGGGGGAGACACCGGGGAGCTGTTTTTT.

The table lists this clone with a few counts. V gene TRBV5-1 combines with J gene TRBJ2-2, with D possibly TRBD2 on 6 matching bases. Germline V gene data show CDR1 as SGHRS and CDR2 as YFSETQ. The CDR3 covers 15 residues. Trimming pared 0 bases from V and 4 bases from J, leaving 10 bases between. CDR3 DNA sequence: TGCGCCAGCAGCTTGGCCGAAGCGGGCACCGGGGAGCTGTTTTTT. Encoded protein: CASSLAEAGTGELFF.

The rearrangement uses TRBV30 and TRBJ1-2; 11 nucleotides agree with TRBD1. This CDR3 has 17 amino acids. Germline CDR1 reads GTSNPN; CDR2 reads SVGIG (reference sequence). Losses at the gene ends were 2 bases for V and 2 bases for J; bases not matched to a gene: 10. The CDR3 loop is CAWSLAGTGGENYGYTF. In nucleotides, the CDR3 is TGTGCCTGGAGTTTAGCCGGGACAGGGGGTGAAAACTATGGCTACACCTTC.

The sample holds a few counts of this clone. This sequence joins TRBV7-6 and TRBJ2-2; D gene uncertain. V was trimmed by 2 bases and J by 4 bases, leaving 11 bases between them. This CDR3 region has 15 residues. The germline V gene has CDR1 SGHVS and CDR2 FNYEAQ. CDR3: CASSLSAGITGELFF. CDR3 nucleotides: TGTGCCAGCAGCTTATCGGCAGGTATCACCGGGGAGCTGTTTTTT.

The chain is built from TRBV5-1 and TRBJ1-2; D may be TRBD1 (6 bases). CDR3 length: 14 amino acids. Trimming shortened V by 4 bases and J by 2 bases, and 12 bases separated the two germline ends. CDR1 and CDR2 (germline): SGHRS, YFSETQ. CDR3 region: CASSRGTNNYGYTF. For the CDR3, the DNA is TGCGCCAGCAGCCGTGGGACAAACAACTATGGCTACACCTTC. The whole variable domain, remainder taken from reference TRBV5-1 and TRBJ1-2, is KAGVTQTPRYLIKTRGQQVTLSCSPISGHRSVSWYQQTPGQGLQFLFEYFSETQRNKGNFPGRFSGRQFSNSRSEMNVSTLELGDSALYLCASSRGTNNYGYTFGSGTRLTVV.

The rearrangement links TRBV18 to TRBJ1-6; no firm D call. Trimming stripped 4 bases from V and 5 bases from J, with 9 bases between. There are 14 residues in the CDR3. The germline V gene encodes CDR1 KGHSH and CDR2 LQKENI. The CDR3 nucleotides read TGTGCCAGCTCACGGGGAGACAATAATTCACCCCTCCACTTT. Translation: CASSRGDNNSPLHF.

CDR3 nucleotide sequence: TGTGCCAGCAGCTTAAGGCACAGGGCGGGGGGGGTGTTTTTT. Its protein is CASSLRHRAGGVFF. The V gene is TRBV7-2, the J gene TRBJ1-4; D might be TRBD1 (6 bases). V gave up 2 bases and J gave up 15 bases, with 19 bases separating them. The CDR3 loop spans 14 amino acids. CDR1 is SGHTA, CDR2 FQGNSA, per germline.

Only a few counts were recorded for this clone. The gene calls are TRBV6-5 and TRBJ1-2, with 8 bases fitting TRBD1. Germline lookup yields CDR1 MNHEY and CDR2 SVGAGI. The length of the CDR3 is 14 residues. The ends lost 5 bases at V and 5 bases at J; junction bases unmatched: 7. This CDR3 is CASSKDRDRYGYTF. Written as DNA, the CDR3 is TGTGCCAGCAGTAAGGACAGGGACCGATATGGCTACACCTTC.